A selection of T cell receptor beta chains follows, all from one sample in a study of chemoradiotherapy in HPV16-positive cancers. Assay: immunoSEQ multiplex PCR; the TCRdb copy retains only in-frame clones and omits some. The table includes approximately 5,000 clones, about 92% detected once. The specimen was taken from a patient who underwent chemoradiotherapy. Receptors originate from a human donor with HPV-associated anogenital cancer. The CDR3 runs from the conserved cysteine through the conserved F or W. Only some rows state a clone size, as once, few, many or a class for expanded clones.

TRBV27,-,CASSPRRRETQYF
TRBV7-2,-,CASGPWRGDTEAFF
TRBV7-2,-,CASSSRALLAGGYNEQFF
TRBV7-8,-,CASSPTPRPAGSPLHF
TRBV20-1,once,CSARAEADTF
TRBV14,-,CASSHSWGDNEQFF
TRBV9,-,CASSVGTSGYNEQFF
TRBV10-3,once,CAIKPGRTQETQYF
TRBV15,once,CATSLRTGANNEKLFF
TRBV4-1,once,CASRPSRDTGELFF
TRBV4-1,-,CASSQTPGSYNEQFF
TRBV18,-,CASSPGTDGYEKLFF
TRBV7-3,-,CASSGDRSGEQFF
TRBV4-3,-,CASSRGQGNSAFF
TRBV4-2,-,CASSQGAGRYEQYF
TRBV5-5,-,CASSLAGPWGYNSPLHF
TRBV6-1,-,CASSRDSRNEQFF
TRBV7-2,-,CASSSGQPTTEAFF
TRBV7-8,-,CASSLGTASYEQYF
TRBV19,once,CASSLSGLYNEQFF